The present entry profiles one T cell receptor (beta chain) with its context. Antigen specificity is unknown. This sample is drawn from a study of T cell responses to AZD1222 COVID-19 vaccine. Regarding the study as a whole: White British ancestry dominated among donors, who included more females, and clonal diversity was possibly underestimated. Spike-specific TCR breadth rose after two AZD1222 doses, and depth rose as well.

Generated by immunoSEQ multiplex PCR, the TCRdb table keeps only in-frame clones and is missing some. The profile shows 75,000 to 95,000 clones, roughly 88% of them singletons. The germline V gene has CDR1 SGHTA and CDR2 FQGTGA. CDR3 length: 13 residues. V was trimmed by 2 bases and J by 6 bases, leaving 10 bases between them. The TCR originated in an adult who received the MenACWY meningococcal vaccine as a control. The chain uses TRBV7-3 and TRBJ1-2; a possible D gene is TRBD1 (6 bases). The sequenced sample was peripheral blood, obtained 28 days after the second dose of the MenACWY control vaccine. CDR3 nucleotides: TGTGCCAGCAGCTTAGGGGCAGGGGATGGCTACACCTTC. It codes for CASSLGAGDGYTF.